This is a list of T cell receptor beta chains from one sample in a study of PD-L1 blockade in urothelial cancer. Data came from immunoSEQ multiplex PCR; TCRdb stores just in-frame clones and leaves some out. The table shows 30,000 or so clones, with about 88% occurring only once. Sequencing used PBMCs, obtained around atezolizumab (anti-PD-L1) treatment. The origin of the receptors is an elderly man with urothelial cancer. Both conserved end residues are part of each CDR3. The D gene is left open where the match is weak. Only some rows state a clone size, as once, few, many or a class for expanded clones.

V	J	size	D	DNA	CDR3
TRBV5-6	TRBJ2-2	-	TRBD1	TGTGCCAGCAGCTTGGCCGGGACAGGGAAGGCCGGGGAGCTGTTTTTT	CASSLAGTGKAGELFF
TRBV5-1	TRBJ2-1	-	TRBD2	TGCGCCAGCAGCTTGGTAGCGGGAGTGTATAATGAGCAGTTCTTC	CASSLVAGVYNEQFF
TRBV5-8	TRBJ1-6	-	TRBD1	TGTGCCAGCAGGACAGGGGCCGCGAATTCACCCCTCCACTTT	CASRTGAANSPLHF
TRBV7-9	TRBJ2-7	-	TRBD1	TGTGCCAGCAGCTTAGTACAGGGGCCCTACGAGCAGTACTTC	CASSLVQGPYEQYF
TRBV4-1	TRBJ1-5	-	-	TGCGCCAGCAGCCAAGTGGGCCTCCGCCTAGAGGGAGGAATCCCCCAGCCCCAGCATTTT	CASSQVGLRLEGGIPQPQHF
TRBV5-1	TRBJ2-7	-	TRBD2	TGCGCCAGCAGCTGGGGGTCTAGCGGGAGATCGGGAGAGCAGTACTTC	CASSWGSSGRSGEQYF
TRBV9	TRBJ2-2	-	-	TGTGCCAGCAGCGTAGCTACTAGAGGGCTTAACACCGGGGAGCTGTTTTTT	CASSVATRGLNTGELFF
TRBV11-2	TRBJ2-7	-	-	TGTGCCAGCAGCCCGTTAGGGGAAGGCGGAACCTACGAGCAGTACTTC	CASSPLGEGGTYEQYF
TRBV19	TRBJ2-3	-	TRBD2	TGTGCCAGTAGTCCCGGGACTAGCGGGAGCACAGATACGCAGTATTTT	CASSPGTSGSTDTQYF
TRBV6-5	TRBJ1-4	-	TRBD1	TGTGCCAGCAGCAAACAGGGGGCTCATGAAAAACTGTTTTTT	CASSKQGAHEKLFF
TRBV18	TRBJ2-1	-	TRBD2	TGTGCCAGCTCACCACCGGGGAAAAGCGGGAGGATTGCCTACAATGAGCAGTTCTTC	CASSPPGKSGRIAYNEQFF
TRBV5-6	TRBJ2-2	-	-	TGTGCCAGCAGCGCCCGGCAGGCAGGGTCCACCGGGGAGCTGTTTTTT	CASSARQAGSTGELFF
TRBV30	TRBJ1-2	once	-	TGTGCCTGGACACACAGCCCCTATGGCTACACCTTC	CAWTHSPYGYTF
TRBV6-6	TRBJ2-7	few	-	TGTGCCAGCAGTTACTCCACCTACGAGCAGTACTTC	CASSYSTYEQYF